The 10 T cell receptor beta chains below all came from one sample that was sequenced in a study of early T cells in non-severe SARS-CoV-2 infection. TCRdb re-analysed the 5' RACE reads in MiXCR, keeping a single row per CDR3 protein. Of roughly 51,000 distinct CDR3 sequences listed, about 9.2% are singletons. Sequenced material: whole blood. These receptors were collected from an adult who was a healthcare worker with PCR-confirmed SARS-CoV-2 infection or an uninfected control (not recorded which).

The V gene is TRBV12-3 or TRBV12-4, the J gene TRBJ2-2; D assignment may be TRBD1 or TRBD2 (6 bases each). Trimming pared 3 bases from V and 2 bases from J, leaving 10 bases between. The CDR3 covers 15 residues. The CDR3 region is CASSFQGTNTGELFF. CDR3 in DNA: TGTGCCAGCAGTTTCCAGGGGACTAACACCGGGGAGCTGTTTTTT.

The V call is TRBV2, the J call TRBJ2-1; 11 bases line up with TRBD2. Per germline, CDR1 SNHLY and CDR2 FYNNEI. The CDR3 consists of 15 residues. Trimming at V came to 8 bases and at J to 1 base, leaving 4 bases not matched to a gene. CDR3 coding DNA: TGTGCCAGCCGGGGGACTAGCGGATCCTACAATGAGCAGTTCTTC. Encoded protein: CASRGTSGSYNEQFF. Full variable domain (rest looked up from reference TRBV2 and TRBJ2-1): EPEVTQTPSHQVTQMGQEVILRCVPISNHLYFYWYRQILGQKVEFLVSFYNNEISEKSEIFDDQFSVERPDGSNFTLKIRSTKLEDSAMYFCASRGTSGSYNEQFFGPGTRLTVL.

This clonotype was seen repeatedly, ten times or more. CDR3 coding DNA: TGTGCCAGCAGCTTAGAGGGCGGGACAGGGAGCTCCTACGAGCAGTACTTC. Amino acid sequence: CASSLEGGTGSSYEQYF. V usage is TRBV7-9 and J usage is TRBJ2-7, with 9 bases lining up with TRBD1. Germline values: CDR1 SEHNR, CDR2 FQNEAQ (reference sequence). Unmatched junction bases numbered 7, after V lost 1 base and J lost 0 bases. The CDR3 is made up of 17 amino acids.

In this sample, this clonotype turned up many times. The V and J genes are TRBV25-1 and TRBJ1-1; 11 bases map to TRBD1. The CDR3 is 14 residues long. Unmatched junction bases numbered 3, after V lost 6 bases and J lost 3 bases. Germline V gene lookup returns CDR1 MGHDK and CDR2 SYGVNS. CDR3 amino acids: CASRLGQGDTEAFF. CDR3 bases: TGTGCCAGCAGGCTGGGACAGGGGGACACTGAAGCTTTCTTT.

Details on this clonotype: A clone one base away is much larger, so this may be a read error. The rearrangement uses TRBV30 and TRBJ2-3, with TRBD2 matching 8 bases. Looked up from germline, CDR1 is GTSNPN and CDR2 is SVGIG (reference sequence). The CDR3 runs to 14 residues. CDR3 amino acids: CAWSPLGRGDMQYF. DNA of the CDR3: TGTGCCTGGAGTCCCCTCGGGAGGGGAGATATGCAGTATTTT.

This clonotype was found a few times. The chain joins TRBV29-1 to TRBJ2-7; 11 bases align to TRBD1. The CDR3 runs 14 residues. CDR1 and CDR2 from the germline V gene are SQVTM and ANQGSEA. V trimming: 0 bases; J trimming: 4 bases; junction bases outside the gene matches: 2. The CDR3 nucleotides are TGCAGCGTTGAAGATCGGGACAGGGGGTACGAGCAGTACTTC. Encoded protein: CSVEDRDRGYEQYF.

In its sample, this clonotype was seen many times. CDR3 loop: CASSRTGGSGYTF. DNA of the CDR3: TGTGCCAGCTCCCGAACAGGGGGCTCGGGCTACACCTTC. V and J are TRBV18 and TRBJ1-2, with 9 bases that match TRBD1. The CDR3 has 13 amino acids. V lost 6 bases, J lost 8 bases, and 7 bases stayed unmatched. Germline assignment: CDR1 KGHSH and CDR2 LQKENI. The full variable domain, in which reference TRBV18 and TRBJ1-2 provide the parts outside the CDR3, is NAGVMQNPRHLVRRRGQEARLRCSPMKGHSHVYWYRQLPEEGLKFMVYLQKENIIDESGMPKERFSAEFPKEGPSILRIQQVVRGDSAAYFCASSRTGGSGYTFGSGTRLTVV.

This clonotype has at least ten counts. This sequence joins TRBV5-1 and TRBJ2-1; 7 bases fit TRBD2. CDR1 is SGHRS and CDR2 is YFSETQ in the germline V gene. CDR3 length: 13 residues. J was trimmed by 5 bases and V by 7 bases; bases with no gene match: 6. This CDR3 reads CASRGRANNEQFF. The CDR3 DNA reads as TGCGCCAGCCGCGGGAGAGCAAACAATGAGCAGTTCTTC.

V and J are TRBV6-5 and TRBJ1-1; D is possibly TRBD1 (6 bases). The CDR3 contains 15 residues. Per germline, CDR1 MNHEY and CDR2 SVGAGI. V lost 6 bases and J lost 3, with 17 bases in between. CDR3 sequence: CASRPGHGLHTEAFF. In DNA form, the CDR3 reads TGTGCCAGCAGACCGGGACACGGATTACACACTGAAGCTTTCTTT.

Only a few counts were recorded for this clonotype. V gene TRBV28 combines with J gene TRBJ1-1, with 9 bases matching TRBD1. J lost 5 bases, V lost 3 bases, and 4 bases had no gene match. Germline V gene lookup returns CDR1 MDHEN and CDR2 SYDVKM. The CDR3 length is 14 residues. CDR3 in amino acids: CASSLTGGRTEAFF. The CDR3 DNA reads as TGTGCCAGCAGTTTGACAGGGGGTCGGACTGAAGCTTTCTTT.